This TCR beta chain was recorded in a study of identical twins. This CDR3 has 15 amino acids. The junction had 5 bases not matched to a gene; V was cut back by 0 bases and J by 4 bases. The germline gives CDR1 LGHNA, CDR2 YSLEER. The sample holds a few counts of this clonotype. The antigen is undetermined. TCRdb re-derived calls from the 5' RACE reads in MiXCR, one entry per CDR3 protein. The table shows under 350,000 distinct CDR3 sequences, with 8% to 9.5% occurring only once. Regarding the study as a whole: Conclusions were drawn cross-sectionally by statistical analysis, without following the same donors.

This sample was also put to use in a study of yellow fever vaccine responses in identical twins.

Source material: CD8+ T cells sorted from blood. This clonotype was sampled from a woman between 18 and 29 years old in good health. The gene calls are TRBV4-3 and TRBJ1-1; 7 nucleotides line up with TRBD1. CDR3 sequence: CASSQDTGVGTEAFF. The CDR3 DNA follows: TGCGCCAGCAGCCAAGACACAGGGGTGGGCACTGAAGCTTTCTTT.